This T cell receptor (beta chain) was sequenced during a study of CD8 T cells in ankylosing spondylitis. The study's findings and limits: Ankylosing spondylitis blood seemed to carry a telltale TCR beta motif made of about 8 highly homologous variants.

This clonotype occurred a few times. Antigen: not known. Trimming pared 0 bases from V and 0 bases from J, leaving 11 bases between. Germline V gene lookup returns CDR1 MNHNS and CDR2 SASEGT. This CDR3 contains 16 residues. Quantitative 5'-RACE with molecular barcodes generated TCR beta libraries. TCRdb reprocessed the 5' RACE reads via MiXCR and lists one record per CDR3 protein. The table includes around 100,000 distinct CDR3 sequences, about 8.3% detected once. V gene TRBV6-1 combines with J gene TRBJ1-2, with D hard to call. The sequenced sample consisted of blood, either unsorted or a sorted T cell fraction (not recorded which). The clonotype was recovered from a male donor with ankylosing spondylitis. The CDR3 coding sequence is TGTGCCAGCAGTGAAGCATTCGGTTTGACTAACTATGGCTACACCTTC. Encoded protein: CASSEAFGLTNYGYTF.